Shown below are 25 T cell receptor beta chains from a single sample sequenced in a study of CD8 T cells in ankylosing spondylitis. Whole-study results and caveats: Within ankylosing spondylitis blood, a TCR beta motif made up of roughly eight highly homologous variants appeared to be characteristic.

No antigens are known for them. TCRdb processed the 5' RACE reads anew with MiXCR; each CDR3 protein has one entry. The sample yields about 750,000 distinct CDR3 sequences, roughly 19% seen once. The sequencing sample was made of blood, either unsorted or a sorted T cell fraction (not recorded which). These receptor sequences come from a male donor with ankylosing spondylitis.

CDR3 DNA: TGTGCCAGCAGCACCTATGATAACTATGGCTACACCTTC. As protein: CASSTYDNYGYTF. The V gene is TRBV7-2, the J gene TRBJ1-2; D is ambiguous. V dropped 5 bases and J dropped 1 base, with 8 bases sitting between them. The CDR3 is made up of 13 amino acids. From germline, CDR1 is SGHTA and CDR2 FQGNSA.

V and J are TRBV3-1 and TRBJ1-1; D is unresolved. Trimming removed 3 bases from V and 5 bases from J, with 10 bases in between. This CDR3 region has 13 residues. CDR1 LGHDT and CDR2 YNNKEL come from the germline V gene (reference sequence). This CDR3 is CASSHGVRTEAFF. The CDR3 region has the DNA TGTGCCAGCAGCCACGGGGTGCGGACTGAAGCTTTCTTT.

This clonotype was recorded at least ten times. The chain has TRBV2 and TRBJ2-6, with D perhaps matching TRBD2 (5 bases). V was trimmed by 4 bases and J by 0 bases, leaving 10 bases between them. CDR1 and CDR2 from the germline V gene are SNHLY and FYNNEI. CDR3 length equals 16 residues. CDR3 DNA sequence: TGTGCCAGCAGTGCTAGCTCCAGCTCTGGGGCCAACGTCCTGACTTTC. Translated, it gives CASSASSSSGANVLTF.

Only a few counts were recorded for this clonotype. This sequence joins TRBV27 and TRBJ1-1; 9 bases map to TRBD1. The CDR3 sequence is 16 residues long. Germline V gene lookup returns CDR1 MNHEY and CDR2 SMNVEV (reference sequence). The J segment lost 4 bases and the V segment lost 6 bases, leaving 12 bases of the junction unmatched. DNA for the CDR3: TGTGCCAGCAGCAAAAGGAGGGACAGGGTTGCCACTGAAGCTTTCTTT. Its protein product is CASSKRRDRVATEAFF.

This chain joins TRBV15 and TRBJ1-4, with 7 bases matching TRBD1. Per the germline V gene, CDR1 is LNHNV and CDR2 is YYDKDF (reference sequence). V shed 8 bases and J 0 bases; nucleotides not matched to a gene: 15. CDR3 length: 18 amino acids. The CDR3 DNA follows: TGTGCCACCCACACAGGTGGAGACAGGGCGGCAACTAATGAAAAACTGTTTTTT. Translation: CATHTGGDRAATNEKLFF.

This chain joins TRBV4-1 and TRBJ1-6; D might be TRBD1 (5 bases). The CDR3 length is 16 residues. V gave up 0 bases and J gave up 3 bases, with 9 bases separating them. Germline V CDR1 and CDR2: MGHRA, YSYEKL. Here the CDR3 DNA reads TGCGCCAGCAGCCAAGATAACGGGGGCTATAATTCACCCCTCCACTTT. This translates into CASSQDNGGYNSPLHF.

V gene TRBV12-3 or TRBV12-4 combines with J gene TRBJ1-1; D remains unclear. The CDR3 runs to 16 residues. V was trimmed by 7 bases and J by 6 bases, leaving 24 bases between them. CDR3: CASTPHPGVGSAEAFF. The CDR3 nucleotides are TGTGCCAGCACCCCCCACCCCGGGGTGGGGTCAGCTGAAGCTTTCTTT.

The chain couples TRBV20-1 to TRBJ2-6; D is possibly TRBD1 (6 bases). This CDR3 has 18 residues. V gave up 0 bases and J gave up 0 bases, with 15 bases separating them. Germline CDR1 is DFQATT and CDR2 is SNEGSKA (reference sequence). The CDR3 reads CSARDRVQGSSGANVLTF. The CDR3 nucleotides read TGCAGTGCTAGAGATAGGGTACAGGGAAGCTCTGGGGCCAACGTCCTGACTTTC.

This clonotype was seen only a few times. The rearrangement links TRBV20-1 to TRBJ2-7, with 10 bases that match TRBD2. The CDR3 is 17 residues long. In germline, CDR1 is DFQATT, CDR2 SNEGSKA (reference sequence). The V gene end was trimmed by 2 bases and the J gene end by 3 bases; junction bases not matched to a gene: 13. CDR3 region: CSARQGLAVPSFYEQYF. For the CDR3, the DNA is TGCAGTGCTAGACAAGGACTAGCGGTACCGTCATTCTACGAGCAGTACTTC.

This sequence joins TRBV6-1 and TRBJ2-7; TRBD1 matches 10 bases. J gave up 5 bases and V 4 bases, and 8 bases lay outside the gene matches. CDR1 and CDR2 from the germline V gene are MNHNS and SASEGT. The length of the CDR3 is 15 residues. In DNA form, the CDR3 reads TGTGCCAGCAGTGGCCGGGACAGGGGTATCGACGAGCAGTACTTC. Translated, it gives CASSGRDRGIDEQYF.

CDR3 sequence: CSVVGVVRYEQYF. CDR3 sequence (DNA): TGCAGCGTTGTAGGAGTGGTGAGATACGAGCAGTACTTC. V usage is TRBV29-1 and J usage is TRBJ2-7; D not resolved. The ends were cut back, 4 bases at V and 4 bases at J, with 14 bases in the middle. The germline V gene has CDR1 SQVTM and CDR2 ANQGSEA. This CDR3 has 13 residues.

The chain is built from TRBV14 and TRBJ2-1, with 7 bases matching TRBD1. The V gene's germline CDR1 is SGHDN and CDR2 FVKESK. The CDR3 totals 17 residues. V shed 1 base, J shed 8 bases, and the junction held 14 bases outside the gene matches. CDR3 in DNA: TGTGCCAGCAGCCAAGTTATGCAAGGGGGCGCAAGGGATGAGCAGTTCTTC. Its translation is CASSQVMQGGARDEQFF.

This clonotype came up a few times. V gene TRBV5-1 combines with J gene TRBJ2-2, with a weak D call TRBD2 (6 bases). There are 15 residues in the CDR3. V shed 5 bases and J shed 6 bases, with 17 bases lying between them. Germline CDR1 and CDR2: SGHRS and YFSETQ. CDR3 nucleotide sequence: TGCGCCAGCAGACTAGACGGAGCGGGTCCCGGGGAGCTGTTTTTT. Its protein is CASRLDGAGPGELFF.

This clonotype was counted ten times or more. This sequence joins TRBV4-2 and TRBJ2-1, with TRBD2 matching over 9 bases. The length of the CDR3 is 19 residues. J gave up 0 bases and V 1 base, and 10 bases lay outside the gene matches. CDR1 and CDR2 (germline): LGHNA, YNFKEQ. CDR3 residues: CASSQAPSGIPSSYNEQFF. In DNA form, the CDR3 reads TGTGCCAGCAGCCAAGCCCCTAGCGGGATTCCTAGCTCCTACAATGAGCAGTTCTTC.

The sample holds a few counts of this clonotype. The V call is TRBV13, the J call TRBJ1-1; maybe TRBD1 (6 bases). Germline V CDR1 and CDR2: PRHDT, FYEKMQ (reference sequence). The CDR3 is made up of 15 amino acids. The V end lost 5 bases, the J end lost 0 bases, and 13 bases lay between the germline ends. The CDR3 DNA is TGTGCCAGCAGCGAGGGGGGAGAAGTGAACACTGAAGCTTTCTTT. Residues: CASSEGGEVNTEAFF.

In its sample, this clonotype was seen a few times. V is TRBV29-1 and J is TRBJ2-1; 10 bases line up with TRBD2. The germline gives CDR1 SQVTM, CDR2 ANQGSEA. The CDR3 is 14 amino acids. J lost 7 bases, V lost 4 bases, and 7 bases had no gene match. DNA for the CDR3: TGCAGCGTTGCAAGCGGGAGGGCCTGGAATGAGCAGTTCTTC. Encoded protein: CSVASGRAWNEQFF.

This clonotype was detected a few times. J is TRBJ2-5 and V is TRBV7-8; 7 nucleotides align to TRBD1. Germline loops: CDR1 SGHVS, CDR2 FQNEAQ. After removal of 1 base from V and 5 bases from J, the junction contained 10 bases not matched to a gene. The CDR3 sequence is 16 residues long. In DNA form, the CDR3 reads TGTGCCAGCAGCTTAGAAGGGAAGGGGGCGCGGGAGACCCAGTACTTC. Protein: CASSLEGKGARETQYF.

This clonotype was detected a few times. The V and J genes are TRBV4-2 and TRBJ2-1; no clear D. Germline lookup yields CDR1 LGHNA and CDR2 YNFKEQ. This CDR3 region has 15 residues. V lost 0 bases to trimming and J lost 6 bases, with 12 bases between them. Here the CDR3 reads CASSQDSDSSNEQFF. The CDR3 nucleotides read TGTGCCAGCAGCCAAGACTCGGATAGCAGCAATGAGCAGTTCTTC.

This chain uses TRBV7-2 with TRBJ2-6; 8 nucleotides agree with TRBD2. Germline V lookup: CDR1 SGHTA, CDR2 FQGNSA. The CDR3 has 15 residues. V lost 4 bases and J lost 3; bases outside the gene matches: 2. CDR3 residues: CASSSAGGGANVLTF. The CDR3 DNA is TGTGCCAGCAGCTCCGCGGGGGGTGGGGCCAACGTCCTGACTTTC.

This clonotype was detected once. This chain joins TRBV7-9 and TRBJ2-7; no clear D. Trimming cost V 5 bases and J 0 bases, with 11 bases left between them. Germline CDR1 is SEHNR and CDR2 is FQNEAQ (reference sequence). The CDR3 consists of 14 residues. The CDR3 DNA is TGTGCCAGCAGCCCAAGACTTAACTCCTACGAGCAGTACTTC. This translates into CASSPRLNSYEQYF.

There are a few counts of this clonotype. The chain couples TRBV29-1 to TRBJ1-1, with D maybe TRBD1 (6 bases). V was clipped by 7 bases and J by 7 bases, with 13 bases between them. This CDR3 contains 11 residues. The germline V gene has CDR1 SQVTM and CDR2 ANQGSEA. The CDR3, as DNA: TGCAGCGCGGGGGGGCCAGATGAAGCTTTCTTT. Translation gives CSAGGPDEAFF.

V gene TRBV12-3 or TRBV12-4 combines with J gene TRBJ2-7, with a weak D call TRBD2 (6 bases). Trimming stripped 7 bases from V and 2 bases from J, with 15 bases between. This CDR3 is built from 14 residues. CDR3 nucleotides: TGTGCCAGCAACAACGGGGGTCGAGCCTACGAGCAGTACTTC. Translation gives CASNNGGRAYEQYF.

The rearrangement joins TRBV7-9 to TRBJ2-5, with D perhaps matching TRBD2 (5 bases). V was pared by 4 bases and J by 7 bases, with 13 bases between. The CDR3 extends over 13 amino acids. Per the germline V gene, CDR1 is SEHNR and CDR2 is FQNEAQ (reference sequence). The CDR3 region has the DNA TGTGCCAGCAGCTCGGAGACCGAGGGGACCCAGTACTTC. Translation gives CASSSETEGTQYF.

The table lists this clonotype with a few counts. The genes are TRBV25-1 and TRBJ1-2; maybe TRBD1 (6 bases). This CDR3 region has 14 residues. Germline assignment: CDR1 MGHDK and CDR2 SYGVNS. The ends were cut back, 4 bases at V and 6 bases at J, with 15 bases in the middle. The CDR3 reads CASSAAGASHGYTF. CDR3 DNA sequence: TGTGCCAGCAGTGCGGCAGGGGCATCTCATGGCTACACCTTC.

The V call is TRBV11-2, the J call TRBJ2-3; 8 bases are a match to TRBD2. The CDR3 has 16 residues. Per germline, CDR1 SGHAT and CDR2 FQNNGV. V lost 4 bases and J lost 0; bases outside the gene matches: 6. CDR3 loop: CASSYPSGSSTDTQYF. The CDR3, as DNA: TGTGCCAGCAGCTACCCCAGCGGGAGTAGCACAGATACGCAGTATTTT.